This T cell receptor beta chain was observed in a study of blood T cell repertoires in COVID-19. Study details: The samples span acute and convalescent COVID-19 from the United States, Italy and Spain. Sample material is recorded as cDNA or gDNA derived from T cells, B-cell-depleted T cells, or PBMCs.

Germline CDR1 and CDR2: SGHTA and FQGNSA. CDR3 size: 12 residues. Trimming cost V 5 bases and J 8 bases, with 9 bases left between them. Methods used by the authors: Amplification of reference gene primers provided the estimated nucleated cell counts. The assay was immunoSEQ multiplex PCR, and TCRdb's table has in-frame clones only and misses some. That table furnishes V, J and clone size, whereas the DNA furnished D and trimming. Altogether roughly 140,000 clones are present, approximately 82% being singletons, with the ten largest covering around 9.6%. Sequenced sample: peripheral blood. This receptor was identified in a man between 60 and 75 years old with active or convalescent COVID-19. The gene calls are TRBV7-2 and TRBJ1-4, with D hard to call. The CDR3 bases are TGTGCCAGCAGCCCAGAACCCGAAAAACTGTTTTTT. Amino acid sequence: CASSPEPEKLFF.